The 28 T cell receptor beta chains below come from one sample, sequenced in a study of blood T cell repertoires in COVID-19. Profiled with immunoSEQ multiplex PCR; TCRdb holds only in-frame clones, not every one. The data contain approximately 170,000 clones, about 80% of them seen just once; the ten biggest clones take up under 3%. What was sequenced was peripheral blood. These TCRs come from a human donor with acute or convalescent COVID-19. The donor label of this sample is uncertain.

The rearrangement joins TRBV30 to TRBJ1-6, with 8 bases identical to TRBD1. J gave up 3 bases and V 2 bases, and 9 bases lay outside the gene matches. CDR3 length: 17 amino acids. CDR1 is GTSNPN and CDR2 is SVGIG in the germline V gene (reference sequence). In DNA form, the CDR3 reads TGTGCCTGGAGTCCCGCCCGCGGACAGGGCTATAATTCACCCCTCCACTTT. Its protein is CAWSPARGQGYNSPLHF.

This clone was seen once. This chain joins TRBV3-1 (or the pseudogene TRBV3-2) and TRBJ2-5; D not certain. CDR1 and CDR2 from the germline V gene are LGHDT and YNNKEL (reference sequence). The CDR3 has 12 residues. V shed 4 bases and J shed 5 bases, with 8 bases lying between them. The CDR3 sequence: CASSRPSETQYF. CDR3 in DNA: TGTGCCAGCAGCCGGCCATCGGAGACCCAGTACTTC.

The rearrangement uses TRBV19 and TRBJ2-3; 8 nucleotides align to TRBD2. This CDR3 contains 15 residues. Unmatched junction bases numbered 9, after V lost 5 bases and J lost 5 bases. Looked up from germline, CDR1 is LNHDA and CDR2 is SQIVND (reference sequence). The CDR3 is CASSPYGRAIDTQYF. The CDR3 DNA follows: TGTGCCAGTAGTCCTTACGGGAGGGCCATAGATACGCAGTATTTT.

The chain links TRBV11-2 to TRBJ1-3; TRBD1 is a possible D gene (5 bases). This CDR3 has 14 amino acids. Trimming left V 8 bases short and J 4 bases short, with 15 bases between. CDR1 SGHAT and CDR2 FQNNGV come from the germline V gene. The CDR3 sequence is CASGQQGSGNTIYF. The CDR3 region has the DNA TGTGCCAGCGGCCAGCAGGGATCCGGAAACACCATATATTTT.

The CDR3 loop is CASSRDRGGYTF. Here the CDR3 DNA reads TGTGCCAGCAGCCGGGATCGGGGTGGCTACACCTTC. This chain uses TRBV7-8 with TRBJ1-2; D gene uncertain. V was pared by 5 bases and J by 7 bases, with 11 bases between. The length of the CDR3 is 12 residues. From germline, CDR1 is SGHVS and CDR2 FQNEAQ.

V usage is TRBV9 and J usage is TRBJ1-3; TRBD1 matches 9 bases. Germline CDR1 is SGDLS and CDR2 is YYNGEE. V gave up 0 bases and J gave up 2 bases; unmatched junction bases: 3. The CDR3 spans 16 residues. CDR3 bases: TGTGCCAGCAGCGTAGCGGGACAGGGTACTGGAAACACCATATATTTT. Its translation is CASSVAGQGTGNTIYF.

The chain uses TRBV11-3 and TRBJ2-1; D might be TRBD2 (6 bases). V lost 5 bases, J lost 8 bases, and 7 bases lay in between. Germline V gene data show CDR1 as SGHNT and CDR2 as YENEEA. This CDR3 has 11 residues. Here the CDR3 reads CASSTGDEQFF. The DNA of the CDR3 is TGTGCCAGCAGCACGGGGGATGAGCAGTTCTTC.

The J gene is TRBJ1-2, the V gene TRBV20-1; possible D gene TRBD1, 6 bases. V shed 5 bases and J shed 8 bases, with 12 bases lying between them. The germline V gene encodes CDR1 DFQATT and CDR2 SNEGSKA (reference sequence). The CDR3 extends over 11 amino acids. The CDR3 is CSAEQGGGYTF. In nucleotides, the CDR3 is TGCAGTGCTGAACAGGGCGGGGGCTACACCTTC.

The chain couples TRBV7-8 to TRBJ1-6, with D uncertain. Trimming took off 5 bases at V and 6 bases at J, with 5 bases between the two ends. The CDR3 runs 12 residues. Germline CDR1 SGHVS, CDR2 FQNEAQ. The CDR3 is CASSPTNSPLHF. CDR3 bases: TGTGCCAGCAGCCCTACTAATTCACCCCTCCACTTT.

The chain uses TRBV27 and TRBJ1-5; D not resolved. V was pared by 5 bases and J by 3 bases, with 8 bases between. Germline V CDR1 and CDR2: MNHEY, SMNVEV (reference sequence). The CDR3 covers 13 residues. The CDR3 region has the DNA TGTGCCAGCAGTGGCTCGCACAATCAGCCCCAGCATTTT. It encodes CASSGSHNQPQHF.

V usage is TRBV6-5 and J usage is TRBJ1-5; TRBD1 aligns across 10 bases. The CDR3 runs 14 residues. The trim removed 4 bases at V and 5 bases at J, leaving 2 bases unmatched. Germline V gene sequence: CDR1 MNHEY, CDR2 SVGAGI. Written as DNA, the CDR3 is TGTGCCAGCAGTTCGGACAGGGGGGATCAGCCCCAGCATTTT. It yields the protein CASSSDRGDQPQHF.

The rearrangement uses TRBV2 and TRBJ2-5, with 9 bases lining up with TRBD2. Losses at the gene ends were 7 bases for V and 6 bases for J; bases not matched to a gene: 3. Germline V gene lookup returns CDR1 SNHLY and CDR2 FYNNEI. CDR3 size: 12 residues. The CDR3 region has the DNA TGTGCCAGCATTAGCGGGAGACAGACCCAGTACTTC. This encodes CASISGRQTQYF.

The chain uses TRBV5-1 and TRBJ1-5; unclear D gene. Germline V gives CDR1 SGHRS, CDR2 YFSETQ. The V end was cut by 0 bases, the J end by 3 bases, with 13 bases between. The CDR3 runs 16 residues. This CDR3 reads CASSLGPLGNNQPQHF. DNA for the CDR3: TGCGCCAGCAGCTTGGGACCACTCGGGAACAATCAGCCCCAGCATTTT.

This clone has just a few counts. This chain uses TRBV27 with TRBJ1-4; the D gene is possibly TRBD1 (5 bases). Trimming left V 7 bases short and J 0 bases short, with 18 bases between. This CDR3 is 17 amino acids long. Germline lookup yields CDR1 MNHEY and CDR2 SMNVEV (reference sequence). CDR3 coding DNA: TGTGCCAGCAAGGGGTTGACAGAACTTGCAACTAATGAAAAACTGTTTTTT. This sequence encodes CASKGLTELATNEKLFF.

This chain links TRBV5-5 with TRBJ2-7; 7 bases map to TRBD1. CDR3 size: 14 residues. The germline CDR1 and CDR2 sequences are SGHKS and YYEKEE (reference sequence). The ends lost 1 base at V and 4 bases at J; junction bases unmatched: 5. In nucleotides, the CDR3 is TGTGCCAGCAGCTTGAGAGGGGGCGTTTACGAGCAGTACTTC. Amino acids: CASSLRGGVYEQYF.

The CDR3 protein is CSVLPPQGGEQYF. The DNA for the CDR3 is TGCAGCGTTTTGCCTCCGCAGGGAGGGGAGCAGTACTTC. J is TRBJ2-7 and V is TRBV29-1; 7 bases are a match to TRBD2. J gave up 7 bases and V 5 bases, and 11 bases lay outside the gene matches. The CDR3 is made up of 13 amino acids. Germline CDR1 and CDR2: SQVTM and ANQGSEA.

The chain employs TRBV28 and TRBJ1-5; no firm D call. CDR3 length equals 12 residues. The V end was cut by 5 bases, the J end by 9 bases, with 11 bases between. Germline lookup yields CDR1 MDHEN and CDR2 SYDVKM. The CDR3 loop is CASSPPGLPQHF. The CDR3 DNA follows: TGTGCCAGCAGTCCTCCCGGGTTGCCCCAGCATTTT.

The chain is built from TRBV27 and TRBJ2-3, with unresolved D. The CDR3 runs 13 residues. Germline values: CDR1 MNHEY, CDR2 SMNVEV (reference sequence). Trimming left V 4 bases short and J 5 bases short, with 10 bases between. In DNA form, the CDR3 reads TGTGCCAGCAGTTCCTACCGAGGAGATACGCAGTATTTT. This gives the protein CASSSYRGDTQYF.

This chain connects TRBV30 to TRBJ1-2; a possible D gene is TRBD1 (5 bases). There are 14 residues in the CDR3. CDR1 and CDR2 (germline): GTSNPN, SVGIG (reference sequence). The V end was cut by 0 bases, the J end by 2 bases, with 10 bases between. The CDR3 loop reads CAWSVGQINYGYTF. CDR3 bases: TGTGCCTGGAGTGTAGGACAAATCAACTATGGCTACACCTTC.

The CDR3 loop reads CASSMRGENTEAFF. CDR3 sequence (DNA): TGTGCCAGTAGTATGCGAGGAGAGAACACTGAAGCTTTCTTT. The chain uses TRBV19 and TRBJ1-1; no clear D. Germline assignment: CDR1 LNHDA and CDR2 SQIVND (reference sequence). Trimming stripped 3 bases from V and 1 base from J, with 9 bases between. The CDR3 sequence is 14 residues long.

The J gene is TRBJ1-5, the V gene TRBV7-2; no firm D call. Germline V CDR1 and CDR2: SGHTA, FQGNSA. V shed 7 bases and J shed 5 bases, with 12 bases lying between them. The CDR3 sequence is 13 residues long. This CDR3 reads CASTSHSDQPQHF. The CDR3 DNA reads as TGTGCCAGCACCTCCCACAGTGATCAGCCCCAGCATTTT.

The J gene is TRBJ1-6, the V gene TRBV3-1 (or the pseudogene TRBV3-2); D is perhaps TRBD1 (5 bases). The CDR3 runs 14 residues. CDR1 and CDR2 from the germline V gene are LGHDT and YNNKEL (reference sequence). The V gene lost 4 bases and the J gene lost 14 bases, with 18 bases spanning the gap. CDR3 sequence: CASSLGLGHQALHF. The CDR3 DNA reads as TGTGCCAGCAGCCTGGGACTGGGTCACCAGGCCCTCCACTTT.

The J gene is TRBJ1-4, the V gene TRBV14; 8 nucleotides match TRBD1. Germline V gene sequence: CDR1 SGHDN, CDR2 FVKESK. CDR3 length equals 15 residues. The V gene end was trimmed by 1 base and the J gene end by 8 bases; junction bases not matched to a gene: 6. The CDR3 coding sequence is TGTGCCAGCAGCCAAGTCGGGACAGGAGGCGAAAAACTGTTTTTT. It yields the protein CASSQVGTGGEKLFF. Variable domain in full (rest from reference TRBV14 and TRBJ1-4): EAGVTQFPSHSVIEKGQTVTLRCDPISGHDNLYWYRRVMGKEIKFLLHFVKESKQDESGMPNNRFLAERTGGTYSTLKVQPAELEDSGVYFCASSQVGTGGEKLFFGSGTQLSVL.

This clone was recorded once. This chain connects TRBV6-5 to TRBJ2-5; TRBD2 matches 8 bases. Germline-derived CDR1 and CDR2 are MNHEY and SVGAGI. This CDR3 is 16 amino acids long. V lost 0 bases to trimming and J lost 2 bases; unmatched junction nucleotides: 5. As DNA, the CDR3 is TGTGCCAGCAGTTACTCGACTGTAGCGGGGCAAGAGACCCAGTACTTC. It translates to CASSYSTVAGQETQYF.

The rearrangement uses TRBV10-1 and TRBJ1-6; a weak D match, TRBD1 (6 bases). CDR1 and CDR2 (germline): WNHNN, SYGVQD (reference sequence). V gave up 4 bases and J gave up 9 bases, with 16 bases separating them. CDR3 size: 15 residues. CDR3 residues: CASSADSASGSPLHF. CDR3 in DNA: TGCGCCAGCAGTGCGGACAGTGCTTCGGGTTCACCCCTCCACTTT.

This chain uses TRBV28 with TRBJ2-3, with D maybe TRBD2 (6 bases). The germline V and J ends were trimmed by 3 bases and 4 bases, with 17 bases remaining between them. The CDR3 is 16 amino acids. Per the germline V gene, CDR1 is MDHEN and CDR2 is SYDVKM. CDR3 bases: TGTGCCAGCAGTTTTTCTGCGGGGCCCAGAGCAGATACGCAGTATTTT. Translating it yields CASSFSAGPRADTQYF. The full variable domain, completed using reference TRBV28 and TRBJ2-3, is DVKVTQSSRYLVKRTGEKVFLECVQDMDHENMFWYRQDPGLGLRLIYFSYDVKMKEKGDIPEGYSVSREKKERFSLILESASTNQTSMYLCASSFSAGPRADTQYFGPGTRLTVL.

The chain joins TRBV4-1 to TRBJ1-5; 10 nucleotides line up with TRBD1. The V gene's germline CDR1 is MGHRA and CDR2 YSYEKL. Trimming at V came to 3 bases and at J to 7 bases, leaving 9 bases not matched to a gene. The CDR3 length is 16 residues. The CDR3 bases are TGCGCCAGCAGCCAGTTAAGCGGGACAGGGGCCCAGCCCCAGCATTTT. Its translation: CASSQLSGTGAQPQHF.

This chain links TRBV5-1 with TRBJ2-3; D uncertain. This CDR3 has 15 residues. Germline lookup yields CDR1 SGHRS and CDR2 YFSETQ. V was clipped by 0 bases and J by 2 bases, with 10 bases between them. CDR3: CASSLGATATDTQYF. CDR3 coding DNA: TGCGCCAGCAGCTTGGGGGCTACAGCCACAGATACGCAGTATTTT. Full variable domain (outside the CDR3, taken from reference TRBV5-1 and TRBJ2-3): KAGVTQTPRYLIKTRGQQVTLSCSPISGHRSVSWYQQTPGQGLQFLFEYFSETQRNKGNFPGRFSGRQFSNSRSEMNVSTLELGDSALYLCASSLGATATDTQYFGPGTRLTVL.